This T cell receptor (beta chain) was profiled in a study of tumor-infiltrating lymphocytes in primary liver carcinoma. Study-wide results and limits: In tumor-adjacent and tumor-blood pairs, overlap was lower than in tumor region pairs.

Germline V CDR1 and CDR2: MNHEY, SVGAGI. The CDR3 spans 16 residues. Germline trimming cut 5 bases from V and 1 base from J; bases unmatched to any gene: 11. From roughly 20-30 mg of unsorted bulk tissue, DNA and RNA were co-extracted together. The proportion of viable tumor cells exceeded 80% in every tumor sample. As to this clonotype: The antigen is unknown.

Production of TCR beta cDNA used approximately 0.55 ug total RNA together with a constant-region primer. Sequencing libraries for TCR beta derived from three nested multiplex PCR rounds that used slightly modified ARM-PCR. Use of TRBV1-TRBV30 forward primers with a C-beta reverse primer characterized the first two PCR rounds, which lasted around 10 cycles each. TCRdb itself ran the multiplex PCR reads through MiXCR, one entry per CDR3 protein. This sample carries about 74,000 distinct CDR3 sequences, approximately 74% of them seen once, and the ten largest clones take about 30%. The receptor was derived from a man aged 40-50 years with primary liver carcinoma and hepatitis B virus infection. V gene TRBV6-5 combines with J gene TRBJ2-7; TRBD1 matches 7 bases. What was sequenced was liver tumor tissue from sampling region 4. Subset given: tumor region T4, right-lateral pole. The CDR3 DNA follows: TGTGCCAGCAGTCTTCGGGGACAGACAGCGTCCTACGAGCAGTACTTC. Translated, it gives CASSLRGQTASYEQYF.